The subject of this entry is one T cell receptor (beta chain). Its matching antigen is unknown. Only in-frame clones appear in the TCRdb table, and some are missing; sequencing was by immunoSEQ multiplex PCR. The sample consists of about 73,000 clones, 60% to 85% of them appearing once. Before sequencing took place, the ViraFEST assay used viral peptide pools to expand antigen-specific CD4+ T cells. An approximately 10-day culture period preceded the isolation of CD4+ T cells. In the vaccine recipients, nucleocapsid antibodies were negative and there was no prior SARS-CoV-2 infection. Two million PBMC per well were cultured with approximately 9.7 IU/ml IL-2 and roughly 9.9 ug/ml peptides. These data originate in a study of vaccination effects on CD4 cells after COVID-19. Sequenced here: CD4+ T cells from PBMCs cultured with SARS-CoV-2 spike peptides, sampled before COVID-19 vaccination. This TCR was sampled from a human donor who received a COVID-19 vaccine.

The CDR3 here is CASSLNLETQYF. In DNA form, the CDR3 reads TGTGCCAGCAGCCTAAATCTGGAGACCCAGTACTTC. The chain combines TRBV3-1 (or the pseudogene TRBV3-2) with TRBJ2-5; D call uncertain. The CDR3 consists of 12 residues. Trimming left V 4 bases short and J 5 bases short, with 8 bases between. Germline CDR1 is LGHDT and CDR2 is YNNKEL (reference sequence).